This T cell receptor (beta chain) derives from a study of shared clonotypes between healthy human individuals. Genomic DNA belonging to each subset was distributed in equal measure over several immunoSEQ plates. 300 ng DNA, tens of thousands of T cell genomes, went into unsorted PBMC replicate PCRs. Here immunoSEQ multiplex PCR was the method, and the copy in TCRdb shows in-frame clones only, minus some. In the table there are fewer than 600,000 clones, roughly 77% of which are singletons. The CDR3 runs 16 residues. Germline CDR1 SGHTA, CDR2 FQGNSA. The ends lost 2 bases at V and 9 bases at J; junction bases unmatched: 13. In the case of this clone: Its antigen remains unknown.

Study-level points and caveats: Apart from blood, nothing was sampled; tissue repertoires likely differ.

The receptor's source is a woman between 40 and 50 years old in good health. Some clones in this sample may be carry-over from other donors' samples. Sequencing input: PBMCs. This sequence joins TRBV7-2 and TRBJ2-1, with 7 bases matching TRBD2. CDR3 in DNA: TGTGCCAGCAGCTTATACGGCGGGAGTATGTCCGGTGAGCAGTTCTTC. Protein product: CASSLYGGSMSGEQFF.